Detailed here is one T cell receptor beta chain. Its target is not known. Amplification used 60 Vbeta primers and 13 Jbeta primers. Some clones are missing from TCRdb's copy, which holds only in-frame ones; the method was immunoSEQ multiplex PCR. The sample gives around 140,000 clones, around 80% of which show up once; roughly 1.4% is in the top ten. The data originate from a study of cytomegalovirus exposure and HLA in healthy donors. Trimming left V 4 bases short and J 2 bases short, with 11 bases between. CDR1 is KGHSH, CDR2 LQKENI, per germline. This CDR3 contains 14 residues. Notes on the study in general: A later analysis reportedly found that, within productive TCRs, an Asian-associated ancestry cluster had fewer N-insertions than the mean observed across the roughly 670 donors. The investigators catalogued 150 to 200 TCR beta chains as cytomegalovirus-associated.

The source is a man aged 25-45 years in good health and CMV-seropositive. Sequencing was done on a sample of PBMCs. This sequence joins TRBV18 and TRBJ1-2, with a weak D call TRBD1 (5 bases). In DNA, the CDR3 is TGTGCCAGCTCACGCGGGACGGGAAACTATGGCTACACCTTC. This translates into CASSRGTGNYGYTF.